Shown below are 28 T cell receptor beta chains from a single sample sequenced in a study of blood T cell repertoires in COVID-19. Method: immunoSEQ multiplex PCR; TCRdb's copy keeps in-frame clones and lacks some. Of 150,000 or so clones detected, about 90% appear once; the ten largest clones hold about 6%. The sample consisted of peripheral blood. The source is a man at least 80 years old with acute or convalescent COVID-19.

V is TRBV6-5 and J is TRBJ1-6, with D tentatively TRBD1 (6 bases). The CDR3 is 16 residues long. The germline V gene encodes CDR1 MNHEY and CDR2 SVGAGI. Trimming removed 4 bases from V and 4 bases from J, with 14 bases in between. The DNA for the CDR3 is TGTGCCAGCAGTTCGGTACAGGGTAATTATAATTCACCCCTCCACTTT. Its translation is CASSSVQGNYNSPLHF.

CDR3 DNA: TGTGCCAGCAATAGCCGGGATCGGCCTTACAATGAGCAGTTCTTC. Protein product: CASNSRDRPYNEQFF. This chain connects TRBV2 to TRBJ2-1; a weak D match, TRBD2 (5 bases). Between the trimmed V and J ends, which lost 7 bases and 4 bases, there was a span of 17 bases. In germline, CDR1 is SNHLY, CDR2 FYNNEI. There are 15 residues in the CDR3.

This chain links TRBV5-1 with TRBJ2-7, with D unclear. The CDR3 spans 13 residues. CDR1 and CDR2 (germline): SGHRS, YFSETQ. V was pared by 1 base and J by 3 bases, with 8 bases between. The CDR3 DNA sequence: TGCGCCAGCAGCTTGCAGGATATCTACGAGCAGTACTTC. As protein: CASSLQDIYEQYF.

The CDR3: CASSEAGTGTQHF. The CDR3 coding sequence is TGTGCCAGCAGTGAAGCGGGGACAGGGACCCAGCATTTT. This chain uses TRBV6-1 with TRBJ1-5, with 9 bases aligning to TRBD1. The ends lost 0 bases at V and 11 bases at J; junction bases unmatched: 2. CDR3 length: 13 amino acids. The germline V gene encodes CDR1 MNHNS and CDR2 SASEGT.

The rearrangement links TRBV10-2 to TRBJ2-7; 8 nucleotides align to TRBD1. The germline CDR1 and CDR2 sequences are WSHSY and SAAADI. CDR3 size: 16 residues. V was pared by 6 bases and J by 2 bases, with 12 bases of the junction left unmatched. CDR3 DNA sequence: TGCGCCAGCAGGGGGACGAGCAGGGGGCCGACCTACGAGCAGTACTTC. This gives the protein CASRGTSRGPTYEQYF.

The chain couples TRBV2 to TRBJ2-5, with unresolved D. Germline assignment: CDR1 SNHLY and CDR2 FYNNEI. This CDR3 contains 13 residues. The V end was cut by 6 bases, the J end by 1 base, with 9 bases between. For the CDR3, the DNA is TGTGCCAGCAGCCGCCGACTCCAAGAGACCCAGTACTTC. This codes for CASSRRLQETQYF. Using reference TRBV2 and TRBJ2-5 for the parts outside the CDR3, the full variable domain is EPEVTQTPSHQVTQMGQEVILRCVPISNHLYFYWYRQILGQKVEFLVSFYNNEISEKSEIFDDQFSVERPDGSNFTLKIRSTKLEDSAMYFCASSRRLQETQYFGPGTRLLVL.

This chain joins TRBV3-1 (or the pseudogene TRBV3-2) and TRBJ1-1, with 7 bases matching TRBD1. Germline trimming cut 1 base from V and 5 bases from J; bases unmatched to any gene: 1. Per germline, CDR1 LGHDT and CDR2 YNNKEL (reference sequence). The CDR3 contains 13 residues. The CDR3 protein is CASSQGRGTEAFF. CDR3 sequence (DNA): TGTGCCAGCAGCCAAGGCAGGGGGACTGAAGCTTTCTTT.

The rearrangement joins TRBV5-1 to TRBJ2-2, with a possible D match to TRBD2 (7 bases). This CDR3 has 18 amino acids. Trimming shortened V by 6 bases and J by 0 bases, and 21 bases separated the two germline ends. Germline values: CDR1 SGHRS, CDR2 YFSETQ. For the CDR3, the DNA is TGCGCCAGCACCGTCAGGGGAGGGAGATCCGCGAACACCGGGGAGCTGTTTTTT. This codes for CASTVRGGRSANTGELFF.

The CDR3 DNA is TGCGCCAGCAGCCTAGGACAGGGGGTCCTCGAGCAGTACTTC. Protein sequence: CASSLGQGVLEQYF. This sequence joins TRBV5-1 and TRBJ2-7; 10 bases align to TRBD1. The CDR3 contains 14 residues. Germline V gene data show CDR1 as SGHRS and CDR2 as YFSETQ. V gave up 4 bases and J gave up 6 bases; unmatched junction bases: 7.

The rearrangement joins TRBV3-1 (or the pseudogene TRBV3-2) to TRBJ2-7, with 7 bases matching TRBD1. The germline gives CDR1 LGHDT, CDR2 YNNKEL (reference sequence). The CDR3 is made up of 13 amino acids. With V trimmed by 4 bases and J by 3 bases, 3 bases remained unmatched. The CDR3 here is CASSPGQIYEQYF. CDR3 DNA: TGTGCCAGCAGCCCGGGACAGATCTACGAGCAGTACTTC.

The chain recombines TRBV5-4 with TRBJ2-2, with 7 bases matching TRBD2. This CDR3 is 16 amino acids long. Losses at the gene ends were 0 bases for V and 3 bases for J; bases not matched to a gene: 5. The V gene's germline CDR1 is SGHNT and CDR2 YYREEE (reference sequence). DNA of the CDR3: TGTGCCAGCAGCTTGGGGCGGGGAGGGTACACCGGGGAGCTGTTTTTT. Its translation: CASSLGRGGYTGELFF.

The chain combines TRBV11-2 with TRBJ1-2; tentatively, D is TRBD1 (6 bases). CDR3 length: 14 residues. CDR1 and CDR2 (germline): SGHAT, FQNNGV. Trimming removed 5 bases from V and 1 base from J, with 11 bases in between. This CDR3 is CASSRGQINYGYTF. CDR3 DNA: TGTGCCAGCAGCCGGGGACAAATTAACTATGGCTACACCTTC.

The J gene is TRBJ1-5, the V gene TRBV6-1; 8 positions agree with TRBD1. The CDR3 is 16 amino acids. Germline assignment: CDR1 MNHNS and CDR2 SASEGT. Trimming at V came to 3 bases and at J to 5 bases, leaving 9 bases not matched to a gene. CDR3 residues: CASSDLLTGVYQPQHF. In DNA, the CDR3 is TGTGCCAGCAGTGACCTCCTGACAGGGGTTTATCAGCCCCAGCATTTT.

This clone was picked up one time. V is TRBV6-5 and J is TRBJ1-5, with no clear D. There are 15 residues in the CDR3. CDR1 and CDR2 from the germline V gene are MNHEY and SVGAGI. The V and J ends lost 6 bases and 0 bases respectively, with 12 bases between them. In nucleotides, the CDR3 is TGTGCCAGCAGGCGAGAGGTTTATAGCAATCAGCCCCAGCATTTT. Encoded protein: CASRREVYSNQPQHF.

The CDR3 sequence is CASSFGLASGEQYF. For the CDR3, the DNA is TGTGCCAGCAGCTTCGGGCTAGCTTCGGGCGAGCAGTACTTC. This chain connects TRBV5-8 to TRBJ2-7; possible D gene TRBD2, 5 bases. CDR3 size: 14 residues. V was trimmed by 2 bases and J by 6 bases, leaving 15 bases between them. Germline assignment: CDR1 SGHTS and CDR2 YDEGEE. The full variable domain, in which reference TRBV5-8 and TRBJ2-7 provide the parts outside the CDR3, is EAGVTQSPTHLIKTRGQQATLRCSPISGHTSVYWYQQALGLGLQFLLWYDEGEERNRGNFPPRFSGRQFPNYSSELNVNALELEDSALYLCASSFGLASGEQYFGPGTRLTVT.

The gene calls are TRBV5-1 and TRBJ2-3; TRBD2 might be the D (6 bases). Germline V gene lookup returns CDR1 SGHRS and CDR2 YFSETQ. The CDR3 consists of 16 residues. V gave up 1 base and J gave up 1 base, with 13 bases separating them. CDR3 loop: CASSLPVAEGTDTQYF. For the CDR3, the DNA is TGCGCCAGCAGCTTGCCCGTAGCGGAGGGCACAGATACGCAGTATTTT.

This clone showed up just once. For the CDR3, the DNA is TGCGCCAGCAGCCTCGGACTAGCGGGGGGTCTTTCCTACGAGCAGTACTTC. Its translation is CASSLGLAGGLSYEQYF. This sequence joins TRBV4-1 and TRBJ2-7; 14 nucleotides align to TRBD2. The CDR3 consists of 17 residues. J gave up 1 base and V 4 bases, and 6 bases lay outside the gene matches. Germline values: CDR1 MGHRA, CDR2 YSYEKL.

The rearrangement uses TRBV19 and TRBJ1-3; D possibly corresponds to TRBD1 (6 bases). The CDR3 sequence is 14 residues long. V shed 5 bases and J shed 5 bases, with 13 bases lying between them. Germline loops: CDR1 LNHDA, CDR2 SQIVND (reference sequence). CDR3 sequence: CASSLGTPRNTIYF. The CDR3 DNA reads as TGTGCCAGTAGTCTTGGGACACCGAGAAACACCATATATTTT.

The chain is built from TRBV29-1 and TRBJ2-1, with D uncertain. The CDR3 sequence is 14 residues long. Germline assignment: CDR1 SQVTM and CDR2 ANQGSEA. V was pared by 4 bases and J by 6 bases, with 16 bases between. The CDR3 protein is CSVGLAVPSNEQFF. In DNA, the CDR3 is TGCAGCGTTGGTCTTGCGGTACCCTCCAATGAGCAGTTCTTC.

This clone was picked up a small number of times. This sequence joins TRBV6-5 and TRBJ2-7; the match to TRBD1 covers 8 bases. Germline-derived CDR1 and CDR2 are MNHEY and SVGAGI. The CDR3 has 15 residues. V lost 6 bases to trimming and J lost 1 base; unmatched junction nucleotides: 8. CDR3 sequence reads: CASSPRGLASYEQYF. In DNA form, the CDR3 reads TGTGCCAGCAGCCCCAGGGGGCTGGCATCCTACGAGCAGTACTTC.

The V and J genes are TRBV10-2 and TRBJ2-3; weak D call: TRBD2 (5 bases). CDR1 WSHSY and CDR2 SAAADI come from the germline V gene. CDR3 size: 14 residues. With 4 bases removed from V and 1 base from J, the gap between germline ends came to 9 bases. CDR3 in DNA: TGCGCCAGCAGTGTAGCGAGCCGCACAGATACGCAGTATTTT. Amino acids: CASSVASRTDTQYF.

V is TRBV5-1 and J is TRBJ2-2; TRBD1 matches 8 bases. Trimming at V came to 1 base and at J to 4 bases, leaving 9 bases not matched to a gene. The CDR3 contains 17 residues. Looked up from germline, CDR1 is SGHRS and CDR2 is YFSETQ. The CDR3 reads CASSLRRQGAGTGELFF. The CDR3, as DNA: TGCGCCAGCAGCTTGCGGCGGCAGGGGGCGGGCACCGGGGAGCTGTTTTTT.

This chain connects TRBV5-4 to TRBJ1-4; 8 bases match TRBD1. The J segment lost 5 bases and the V segment lost 4 bases, leaving 4 bases of the junction unmatched. The CDR3 is 14 residues long. Germline values: CDR1 SGHNT, CDR2 YYREEE (reference sequence). The CDR3 sequence is CASSDGQGNEKLFF. CDR3 in DNA: TGTGCCAGCAGCGACGGACAGGGAAATGAAAAACTGTTTTTT.

This chain uses TRBV5-8 with TRBJ1-6, with D possibly matching TRBD1 (5 bases). V was trimmed by 0 bases and J by 11 bases, leaving 9 bases between them. This CDR3 has 13 residues. In germline, CDR1 is SGHTS, CDR2 YDEGEE. The CDR3 coding sequence is TGTGCCAGCAGCTTGGGGGGGGTCCCACCCCTCCACTTT. This codes for CASSLGGVPPLHF. The full variable domain, in which reference TRBV5-8 and TRBJ1-6 provide the parts outside the CDR3, is EAGVTQSPTHLIKTRGQQATLRCSPISGHTSVYWYQQALGLGLQFLLWYDEGEERNRGNFPPRFSGRQFPNYSSELNVNALELEDSALYLCASSLGGVPPLHFGNGTRLTVT.

In this sample, this clone turned up a few times. The CDR3 nucleotides are TGTGCCAGCAGCTTACAGGCGGGGACGCTCAATGAGCAGTTCTTC. It encodes CASSLQAGTLNEQFF. V and J are TRBV7-3 and TRBJ2-1, with D possibly TRBD2 on 6 matching bases. Per the germline V gene, CDR1 is SGHTA and CDR2 is FQGTGA. V lost 2 bases, J lost 6 bases, and 14 bases lay in between. This CDR3 contains 15 residues.

This clone was counted between two and nine times. V usage is TRBV12-3 or TRBV12-4 and J usage is TRBJ2-2, with 9 bases aligning to TRBD1. Trimming cost V 8 bases and J 5 bases; bases outside gene matches: 3. The CDR3 has 13 residues. The chain's CDR3 is CASRGQGTGELFF. The CDR3 DNA reads as TGTGCCAGCCGAGGACAGGGGACCGGGGAGCTGTTTTTT.

This chain uses TRBV11-3 with TRBJ2-7; D may be TRBD1 (6 bases). V shed 5 bases and J shed 3 bases, with 11 bases lying between them. Looked up from germline, CDR1 is SGHNT and CDR2 is YENEEA. This CDR3 spans 13 amino acids. The CDR3 loop reads CASSLPGDYEQYF. The DNA of the CDR3 is TGTGCCAGCAGCCTACCAGGGGACTACGAGCAGTACTTC.

J is TRBJ1-2 and V is TRBV5-4; D call uncertain. The germline V gene encodes CDR1 SGHNT and CDR2 YYREEE (reference sequence). Trimming took off 1 base at V and 1 base at J, with 8 bases between the two ends. The CDR3 totals 14 residues. CDR3 nucleotide sequence: TGTGCCAGCAGCTTGTCGAACTATAACTATGGCTACACCTTC. It yields the protein CASSLSNYNYGYTF.